This entry describes one T cell receptor beta chain. No cognate antigen has been identified for it. No much larger clone exists at a distance of one base, and base qualities are not known. Trimming takes 1 base from V and 1 base from J, and the germline ends sit 9 bases apart. In the germline V gene, CDR1 corresponds to SNHLY and CDR2 to FYNNEI. From its cysteine to its phenylalanine, the CDR3 spans 15 amino acids. Only the CDR3 portion is preserved as DNA: 45 bases, with reading frame beginning at the first base. For commercial TCRB immunosequencing, around 500 nanograms of biopsy DNA were submitted for each sample. Adaptive Biotechnology amplified CDR3 regions from genomic DNA with a two-step multiplex PCR that controlled for amplification bias. In the first PCR, primers covered every V and J gene segment, and in the second PCR, barcodes and Illumina adapters were added. CDR3 libraries were sequenced on an Illumina instrument. The paper's data handling went like this. The analysis drew on both the pipelines supplied by the vendor and custom analysis of the raw data in R/Bioconductor running R version 3.3.0. Clonality, ranging from 0 to 1, was calculated as the inverse of the normalised Shannon entropy of all productive clones. High-frequency clones were defined as the share of the repertoire occupied by the top 100 clones, with only clones passing a 95% confidence test being retained. The Simpson index measured repertoire diversity, and the Morisita-Horn index measured overlap between samples. TCRdb holds this immuneACCESS table with in-frame rearrangements only. Some clones are missing; in checked studies, unresolved V genes explain under half, and the rest has no known cause. V, J and clone size reflect that table, while D and trimming were determined from the DNA. In this sample the table shows tens of thousands of clones, roughly 81% of which occur a single time. The biggest ten clones account for roughly 5.5% of the sample.

This entry comes from a study of T cell repertoires in ileal Crohn's disease (dated by TCRdb to the late 2010s). Background for the entire study: Median disease duration was about eight years, and about a third of patients were identified as active smokers at the time of surgery. All patients had surgery for a complication: stricturing disease in roughly 60% and penetrating disease in roughly 40%. Roughly half of the patients were given postoperative therapy, with around eleven receiving thiopurines and roughly 20 receiving anti-TNF agents. TCR repertoire analysis was done in about 57 Crohn's disease patients from a prospective multicentre cohort. The study ran alongside a multicentre cohort designed to identify predictors of early endoscopic recurrence after ileocolonic resection. Endoscopic postoperative recurrence was defined as a Rutgeerts score above i0. A total of around 150 mucosal samples from some 50 patients were sequenced, collected from several sites on the surgical specimen as well as at postoperative endoscopy. Points the paper makes about the study in general: Compared with non-smokers, patients who were active smokers at surgery showed a significantly higher proportion of clonal expansions (about 25% vs 20%, p=0.02). Mucosal CD4 and CD8 T cells were sorted and sequenced only in a subgroup of patients, whose size was not stated. Sorted CD8 T cells carried more high-frequency clones than CD4 T cells, suggesting mucosal expansions were mainly CD8. Endoscopic recurrence was found to be associated with higher high-frequency clone percentages at surgery, and recurrence was observed in all patients with clonality above 26.8% (18/57).

Eligible patients were adults with ileal or ileocolonic Crohn's disease who had an indication for ileocolonic resection. Before DNA extraction, whole ileal mucosal biopsies were kept frozen at -80 degrees C. Genomic DNA was isolated from frozen whole biopsies using a TRizol-based method, and the DNA was quantified with a NanoDrop 2000 spectrophotometer. The sequenced sample consisted of ileal tissue. The chain links TRBV2 with TRBJ2-3, with a weak D call of TRBD2 (6 bases match). The TCR was taken from an adult with Crohn's disease. The nucleotides are TGTGCCAGCAGTGAAGGGGCGGGGCGCACAGATACGCAGTATTTT. Its protein reads: CASSEGAGRTDTQYF.